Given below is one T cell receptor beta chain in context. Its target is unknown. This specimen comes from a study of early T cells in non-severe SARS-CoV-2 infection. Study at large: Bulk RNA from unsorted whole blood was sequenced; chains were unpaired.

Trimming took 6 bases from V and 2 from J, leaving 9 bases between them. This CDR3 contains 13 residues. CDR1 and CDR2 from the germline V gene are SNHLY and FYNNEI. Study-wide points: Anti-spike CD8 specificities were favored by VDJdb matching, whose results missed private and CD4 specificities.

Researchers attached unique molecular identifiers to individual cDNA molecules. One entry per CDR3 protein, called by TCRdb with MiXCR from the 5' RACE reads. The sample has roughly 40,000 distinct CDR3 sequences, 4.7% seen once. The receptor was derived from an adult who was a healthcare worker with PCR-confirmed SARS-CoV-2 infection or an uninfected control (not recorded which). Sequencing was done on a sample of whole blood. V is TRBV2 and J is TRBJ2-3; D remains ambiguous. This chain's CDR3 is CASSPVTTDTQYF. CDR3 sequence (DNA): TGTGCCAGCAGCCCAGTGACCACAGATACGCAGTATTTT.